This T cell receptor beta chain was sequenced in a study of OX40 agonist ivuxolimab in advanced cancers. Study context: The patients' treatment was ivuxolimab, an agonistic anti-OX40 (CD134) antibody. Intravenous ivuxolimab at 0.01 to 10 mg/kg was given to patients every 2 weeks. Hepatocellular carcinoma, melanoma, renal cell or head and neck cancer was diagnosed in the dose-escalation patients.

Measured with immunoSEQ multiplex PCR; TCRdb has only the in-frame clones, and not every one. The sample shows fewer than 85,000 clones, over 75% of them seen only once. The CDR3 spans 14 residues. CDR1 is SGHVS, CDR2 FNYEAQ, per germline. Trimming pared 5 bases from V and 10 bases from J, leaving 18 bases between. Researchers took blood at baseline, on cycle 4 day 1, and on cycle 7 day 1. The sequence derives from an adult with an advanced solid tumor such as melanoma, head and neck, liver or kidney cancer. The gene calls are TRBV7-6 and TRBJ2-1, with D possibly matching TRBD2 (6 bases). The sample was CD4+ or CD8+ T cells sorted from blood, taken in a trial of the OX40 agonist ivuxolimab. CDR3 protein: CASSPLGLGREQFF. The CDR3 DNA follows: TGTGCCAGCAGCCCATTGGGACTGGGCAGGGAGCAGTTCTTC.